Below, 12 T cell receptor beta chains from the same sample are listed, as sequenced in a study of technical replicates of blood from a few donors. The data were produced by immunoSEQ multiplex PCR, yet TCRdb's version contains in-frame clones alone and is incomplete. The sample lists approximately 82,000 clones, about 89% occurring once. Specimen: T cells isolated from PBMCs. These receptors all stem from a human donor in good health.

The chain links TRBV19 to TRBJ2-7; D is possibly TRBD2 (8 bases). This CDR3 contains 13 residues. Germline CDR1 is LNHDA and CDR2 is SQIVND (reference sequence). V was trimmed by 10 bases and J by 4 bases, leaving 17 bases between them. The CDR3 protein is CATSTGTSYEQYF. The CDR3 DNA reads as TGTGCCACCTCGACAGGGACTAGTTACGAGCAGTACTTC.

V and J are TRBV7-9 and TRBJ2-6, with D maybe TRBD1 (5 bases). This CDR3 contains 18 residues. V was cut by 2 bases and J by 0 bases, with 14 bases left in between. CDR1 is SEHNR and CDR2 is FQNEAQ in the germline V gene (reference sequence). The CDR3 sequence is CASSLFPGKSSGANVLTF. CDR3 in DNA: TGTGCCAGCAGCTTATTTCCAGGGAAGAGCTCTGGGGCCAACGTCCTGACTTTC.

V is TRBV4-1 and J is TRBJ2-7; D is ambiguous. Per the germline V gene, CDR1 is MGHRA and CDR2 is YSYEKL. The CDR3 sequence is 13 residues long. The V end lost 2 bases, the J end lost 8 bases, and 13 bases lay between the germline ends. The CDR3 DNA reads as TGCGCCAGCAGCCAATCTGCTGAGCTGCAGCAGTACTTC. This sequence encodes CASSQSAELQQYF.

V and J are TRBV28 and TRBJ1-5; a weak D match, TRBD1 (6 bases). The CDR3 is 16 amino acids. Germline V lookup: CDR1 MDHEN, CDR2 SYDVKM. Trimming pared 3 bases from V and 1 base from J, leaving 13 bases between. CDR3 coding DNA: TGTGCCAGCAGTTTCCTCGCGGACAGAAGCAATCAGCCCCAGCATTTT. Amino acids: CASSFLADRSNQPQHF.

The J gene is TRBJ2-3, the V gene TRBV6-1, with D possibly being TRBD2 (5 bases). The CDR3 spans 15 residues. Trimming removed 8 bases from V and 2 bases from J, with 17 bases in between. Per the germline V gene, CDR1 is MNHNS and CDR2 is SASEGT. CDR3 coding DNA: TGTGCCAGCCGATCCGGCGGGTTGTCCACAGATACGCAGTATTTT. Protein sequence: CASRSGGLSTDTQYF.

The rearrangement links TRBV30 to TRBJ1-2, with a possible D match to TRBD1 (5 bases). CDR1 and CDR2 from the germline V gene are GTSNPN and SVGIG (reference sequence). Trimming took 4 bases from V and 6 from J, leaving 6 bases between them. The CDR3 contains 10 residues. The CDR3 DNA follows: TGTGCCTGGAAGGGGAATGGCTACACCTTC. Translated: CAWKGNGYTF.

This clone was recorded once. The CDR3 loop is CASTGKVDEQFF. DNA for the CDR3: TGTGCCAGCACGGGAAAGGTCGATGAGCAGTTCTTC. V is TRBV7-9 and J is TRBJ2-1; TRBD2 is a possible D gene (5 bases). The CDR3 contains 12 residues. The germline V and J ends were trimmed by 7 bases and 8 bases, with 12 bases remaining between them. Germline CDR1 is SEHNR and CDR2 is FQNEAQ (reference sequence).

This chain uses TRBV2 with TRBJ1-5, with no clear D. The V end lost 6 bases, the J end lost 6 bases, and 9 bases lay between the germline ends. This CDR3 is 12 amino acids long. Germline CDR1 reads SNHLY; CDR2 reads FYNNEI. CDR3 sequence reads: CASRVTSQPQHF. The CDR3 bases are TGTGCCAGCAGGGTCACTAGTCAGCCCCAGCATTTT.

V usage is TRBV10-1 and J usage is TRBJ2-3; 7 bases line up with TRBD2. This CDR3 has 14 amino acids. V lost 8 bases and J lost 0; bases outside the gene matches: 5. Germline V gene data show CDR1 as WNHNN and CDR2 as SYGVQD (reference sequence). CDR3 sequence reads: CASQGRESTDTQYF. The DNA of the CDR3 is TGCGCCAGCCAAGGGAGGGAGAGCACAGATACGCAGTATTTT.

The rearrangement joins TRBV6-1 to TRBJ2-5, with TRBD1 matching over 8 bases. Losses at the gene ends were 4 bases for V and 3 bases for J; bases not matched to a gene: 4. This CDR3 spans 14 amino acids. The germline gives CDR1 MNHNS, CDR2 SASEGT. The DNA for the CDR3 is TGTGCCAGCAGTGCTCGACAGGGGAAAGAGACCCAGTACTTC. Its translation: CASSARQGKETQYF.

The V and J genes are TRBV5-6 and TRBJ1-4, with a weak D call TRBD1 (6 bases). Germline V gene data show CDR1 as SGHDT and CDR2 as YYEEEE. V lost 1 base to trimming and J lost 4 bases, with 8 bases between them. The CDR3 loop spans 14 amino acids. In nucleotides, the CDR3 is TGTGCCAGCAGCTTGACAGGGTTTAATGAAAAACTGTTTTTT. This gives the protein CASSLTGFNEKLFF.

This clone was seen more than once but under ten times. This rearrangement joins TRBV5-6 to TRBJ2-7; 9 bases are a match to TRBD1. Germline loops: CDR1 SGHDT, CDR2 YYEEEE. This CDR3 contains 14 residues. Germline trimming cut 2 bases from V and 3 bases from J; bases unmatched to any gene: 3. CDR3: CASSFGTGRYEQYF. The CDR3 coding sequence is TGTGCCAGCAGCTTCGGGACAGGGCGCTACGAGCAGTACTTC.